Listed here are 3 T cell receptor beta chains from one sample, sequenced in a study of T cell responses to AZD1222 COVID-19 vaccine. The data were produced by immunoSEQ multiplex PCR, yet TCRdb's version contains in-frame clones alone and is incomplete. The data contain about 140,000 clones, around nine tenths of them singletons. The sequences come from peripheral blood, collected on day 0 of AZD1222 vaccination. These receptors came from an adult in good health.

This chain joins TRBV6-4 and TRBJ1-5; 7 bases fit TRBD1. Germline V gene data show CDR1 as MRHNA and CDR2 as SNTAGT. The CDR3 has 17 residues. V shed 0 bases and J 5 bases; nucleotides not matched to a gene: 10. Here the CDR3 reads CASSDSIRVRGHQPQHF. DNA for the CDR3: TGTGCCAGCAGTGACTCGATTAGGGTAAGGGGGCATCAGCCCCAGCATTTT.

In DNA form, the CDR3 reads TGTGCCAGCAGTGAAGGAGGGGACGTCGAACTGTTTTTT. Amino acids: CASSEGGDVELFF. The chain has TRBV6-1 and TRBJ1-4, with D maybe TRBD1 (5 bases). The CDR3 is made up of 13 amino acids. The germline V gene encodes CDR1 MNHNS and CDR2 SASEGT. V dropped 1 base and J dropped 12 bases, with 12 bases sitting between them.

V usage is TRBV18 and J usage is TRBJ2-7, with D possibly being TRBD1 or TRBD2 (7 bases each). Germline CDR1 reads KGHSH; CDR2 reads LQKENI. The V end was cut by 8 bases, the J end by 3 bases, with 11 bases between. This CDR3 has 12 amino acids. The DNA for the CDR3 is TGTGCCAGCCAGGGGGAGGGCTACGAGCAGTACTTC. Encoded protein: CASQGEGYEQYF.